What follows are 18 T cell receptor beta chains derived from one specimen sequenced in a study of human T cells and chemical hapten exposure. Time point meaning: patch test 2, 6 weeks after DPC sensitization. Sample treatment: therapeutic diphenylcyclopropenone sensitization with weekly scalp DPC. TCRdb passed the RACE reads through MiXCR, listing each CDR3 protein once. In the table there are 90,000 to 110,000 distinct CDR3 sequences, roughly a tenth of which are singletons. The starting material was whole blood, obtained in connection with sensitization to the hapten diphenylcyclopropenone (DPC). Source of these receptors: a woman aged 35 to 49 with alopecia areata. Some clones in this sample may be carry-over from other donors' samples.

This clonotype has just a few counts. One junction end disagrees with the germline gene, perhaps due to a read error. The V call is TRBV18, the J call TRBJ1-5, with TRBD1 identical over 7 bases. Germline V gene lookup returns CDR1 KGHSH and CDR2 LQKENI. CDR3 size: 19 residues. CDR3 nucleotide sequence: TGTACCAGCTCACCAAAGAGAGGGACAGAGTTTTATAGCAATCAGCCCCAGCATTTT. This sequence encodes CTSSPKRGTEFYSNQPQHF. Full variable domain (rest looked up from reference TRBV18 and TRBJ1-5): NAGVMQNPRHLVRRRGQEARLRCSPMKGHSHVYWYRQLPEEGLKFMVYLQKENIIDESGMPKERFSAEFPKEGPSILRIQQVVRGDSAAYFCTSSPKRGTEFYSNQPQHFGDGTRLSIL.

This clonotype was counted at least ten times. V is TRBV7-6 and J is TRBJ1-6, with 9 bases aligning to TRBD1. The V segment lost 4 bases and the J segment 7 bases; nucleotides outside the gene matches: 5. Germline values: CDR1 SGHVS, CDR2 FNYEAQ. The CDR3 runs 15 residues. CDR3 sequence: CASSSGTGQNSPLHF. CDR3 nucleotide sequence: TGTGCCAGCAGCTCCGGGACAGGGCAAAATTCACCCCTCCACTTT.

There are a few counts of this clonotype. CDR3 loop: CASSQGGSANYGYTF. As DNA, the CDR3 is TGTGCCAGCAGCCAAGGGGGTTCGGCTAACTATGGCTACACCTTC. The V gene is TRBV14, the J gene TRBJ1-2; D is unresolved. The length of the CDR3 is 15 residues. Germline-derived CDR1 and CDR2 are SGHDN and FVKESK. V shed 1 base and J shed 0 bases, with 9 bases lying between them.

This clonotype was seen at least ten times. V and J are TRBV27 and TRBJ2-2; D is unclear. The germline CDR1 and CDR2 sequences are MNHEY and SMNVEV (reference sequence). There are 13 residues in the CDR3. The germline V and J ends were trimmed by 4 bases and 2 bases, with 5 bases remaining between them. CDR3 sequence reads: CASSYSNTGELFF. CDR3 in DNA: TGTGCCAGCAGTTACAGTAACACCGGGGAGCTGTTTTTT.

This sequence joins TRBV7-2 and TRBJ2-7; D possibly corresponds to TRBD2 (6 bases). This CDR3 is built from 14 residues. Trimming left V 3 bases short and J 3 bases short, with 12 bases between. Germline V gene sequence: CDR1 SGHTA, CDR2 FQGNSA. The CDR3 spells CASSFHMGLYEQYF. In nucleotides, the CDR3 is TGTGCCAGCAGCTTCCACATGGGACTCTACGAGCAGTACTTC.

There are a few counts of this clonotype. The chain is built from TRBV28 and TRBJ2-5, with D perhaps given as TRBD1 or TRBD2 (6 bases each). The CDR3 runs to 18 residues. V was trimmed by 2 bases and J by 1 base, leaving 20 bases between them. Per the germline V gene, CDR1 is MDHEN and CDR2 is SYDVKM. The CDR3 reads CASSLGRGPTGPQETQYF. CDR3 sequence (DNA): TGTGCCAGCAGTTTAGGGCGGGGACCGACAGGACCCCAAGAGACCCAGTACTTC.

This chain links TRBV19 with TRBJ2-6; D is possibly TRBD1 or TRBD2 (5 bases each). The V end was cut by 7 bases, the J end by 5 bases, with 15 bases between. CDR1 and CDR2 (germline): LNHDA, SQIVND (reference sequence). CDR3 length: 15 amino acids. The CDR3 region is CASMEGTSWANVLTF. CDR3 in DNA: TGTGCCAGTATGGAAGGGACCAGCTGGGCCAACGTCCTGACTTTC. The whole variable domain, filled in from reference TRBV19 and TRBJ2-6, reads DGGITQSPKYLFRKEGQNVTLSCEQNLNHDAMYWYRQDPGQGLRLIYYSQIVNDFQKGDIAEGYSVSREKKESFPLTVTSAQKNPTAFYLCASMEGTSWANVLTFGAGSRLTVL.

This clonotype was seen a handful of times. The CDR3 protein is CASSYSQITTEAFF. The CDR3 DNA reads as TGTGCCAGCAGTTACTCGCAAATCACCACTGAAGCTTTCTTT. The J gene is TRBJ1-1, the V gene TRBV6-2 or TRBV6-3; D is unresolved. Germline values: CDR1 MNHEY, CDR2 SVGEGT. Trimming cost V 0 bases and J 4 bases, with 9 bases left between them. The length of the CDR3 is 14 residues.

This clonotype was seen at least ten times. This CDR3 reads CASSPDFISYEQYF. Here the CDR3 DNA reads TGTGCCAGCAGCCCGGATTTCATCTCCTACGAGCAGTACTTC. This chain uses TRBV7-2 with TRBJ2-7; D is unclear. Germline CDR1 reads SGHTA; CDR2 reads FQGNSA. Trimming stripped 5 bases from V and 0 bases from J, with 11 bases between. This CDR3 contains 14 residues.

The sample holds a few counts of this clonotype. The gene calls are TRBV29-1 and TRBJ2-1; D is undetermined. Per the germline V gene, CDR1 is SQVTM and CDR2 is ANQGSEA. The CDR3 consists of 9 residues. The V end lost 3 bases, the J end lost 10 bases, and 4 bases lay between the germline ends. The CDR3 loop is CSVDPEQFF. CDR3 DNA: TGCAGCGTTGACCCAGAGCAGTTCTTC.

This clonotype was counted many times. The V call is TRBV7-2, the J call TRBJ1-2; maybe TRBD1 (5 bases). The CDR3 sequence is 13 residues long. V gave up 5 bases and J gave up 1 base, with 8 bases separating them. CDR1 is SGHTA, CDR2 FQGNSA, per germline. The CDR3 is CASSRDSNYGYTF. CDR3 DNA sequence: TGTGCCAGCAGCCGAGACAGTAACTATGGCTACACCTTC.

This clonotype was observed a handful of times. The chain couples TRBV7-6 to TRBJ1-3, with TRBD1 as a possible D gene (6 bases). The CDR3 consists of 16 residues. Germline loops: CDR1 SGHVS, CDR2 FNYEAQ. The V end was cut by 5 bases, the J end by 1 base, with 15 bases between. Here the CDR3 reads CASSPISRGSGNTIYF. In DNA form, the CDR3 reads TGTGCCAGCAGCCCGATATCTAGGGGGTCTGGAAACACCATATATTTT.

This clonotype was picked up many times. The CDR3 region has the DNA TGCGCCAGCAGCTTGGGGGTGAACACTGAAGCTTTCTTT. Protein sequence: CASSLGVNTEAFF. The gene calls are TRBV5-1 and TRBJ1-1; D is undetermined. Trimming stripped 0 bases from V and 0 bases from J, with 3 bases between. CDR1 SGHRS and CDR2 YFSETQ come from the germline V gene. This CDR3 spans 13 amino acids.

A single count supports this clonotype. Being one base from a much bigger clone, this may be a read error. The gene calls are TRBV7-6 and TRBJ2-1; unclear D gene. The CDR3 consists of 15 residues. In germline, CDR1 is SGHVS, CDR2 FNYEAQ. The CDR3 bases are TGTGCCGGCAGCTTAAATCCCGGTTCCGGGAATGAGCAGTTCTTC. Translation gives CAGSLNPGSGNEQFF.

This clonotype has ten or more counts. This chain links TRBV6-2 or TRBV6-3 with TRBJ2-1, with TRBD2 matching over 9 bases. J was trimmed by 0 bases and V by 8 bases; bases with no gene match: 5. This CDR3 contains 15 residues. Germline CDR1 reads MNHEY; CDR2 reads SVGEGT. Here the CDR3 DNA reads TGTGCCAGCGAGGGAGCGGGGGGCTCCTACAATGAGCAGTTCTTC. Protein: CASEGAGGSYNEQFF.

This clonotype was found many times. The chain recombines TRBV3-1 with TRBJ1-4; D gene uncertain. Germline CDR1 LGHDT, CDR2 YNNKEL (reference sequence). V gave up 4 bases and J gave up 0 bases, with 18 bases separating them. The CDR3 loop spans 18 amino acids. The DNA of the CDR3 is TGTGCCAGCAGCCCGGAGGCCAGTAGAATTGCAACTAATGAAAAACTGTTTTTT. It codes for CASSPEASRIATNEKLFF.

This clonotype came up many times. This sequence joins TRBV7-9 and TRBJ1-1, with D unclear. Germline assignment: CDR1 SEHNR and CDR2 FQNEAQ (reference sequence). V shed 1 base and J shed 4 bases, with 16 bases lying between them. CDR3 length: 16 amino acids. Here the CDR3 reads CASSLGSGGLATEAFF. CDR3 coding DNA: TGTGCCAGCAGCTTAGGGTCAGGAGGGCTGGCCACTGAAGCTTTCTTT.

This clonotype has at least ten counts. The genes are TRBV10-3 and TRBJ1-5, with D possibly TRBD1 on 5 matching bases. CDR3 size: 17 residues. Trimming took off 2 bases at V and 4 bases at J, with 18 bases between the two ends. Per the germline V gene, CDR1 is ENHRY and CDR2 is SYGVKD. The CDR3 spells CAISEGSRAFVNQPQHF. CDR3 nucleotides: TGTGCCATCAGTGAGGGAAGCAGGGCCTTCGTGAATCAGCCCCAGCATTTT.